This TCR beta chain stems from a study of T cell changes during pregnancy in multiple sclerosis. This clone was seen a single time. Profiling relied on immunoSEQ multiplex PCR, and the TCRdb table lists in-frame clones only, not all of them. The profile shows about 36,000 clones, about 91% of them singletons. There are 19 residues in the CDR3. Germline loops: CDR1 LGHNA, CDR2 YSLEER. V was shortened by 0 bases and J by 0 bases, with 20 bases between the two germline ends. This receptor was identified in a female donor with multiple sclerosis, enrolled in a pregnancy study. Sequenced material: CD8+ T cells from peripheral blood mononuclear cells, taken in the third trimester of pregnancy. The V and J genes are TRBV4-3 and TRBJ2-5; D is undetermined. The CDR3 nucleotides are TGCGCCAGCAGCCAAGATCTCTTGTCAGCGCCGAGCCACCAAGAGACCCAGTACTTC. This encodes CASSQDLLSAPSHQETQYF.